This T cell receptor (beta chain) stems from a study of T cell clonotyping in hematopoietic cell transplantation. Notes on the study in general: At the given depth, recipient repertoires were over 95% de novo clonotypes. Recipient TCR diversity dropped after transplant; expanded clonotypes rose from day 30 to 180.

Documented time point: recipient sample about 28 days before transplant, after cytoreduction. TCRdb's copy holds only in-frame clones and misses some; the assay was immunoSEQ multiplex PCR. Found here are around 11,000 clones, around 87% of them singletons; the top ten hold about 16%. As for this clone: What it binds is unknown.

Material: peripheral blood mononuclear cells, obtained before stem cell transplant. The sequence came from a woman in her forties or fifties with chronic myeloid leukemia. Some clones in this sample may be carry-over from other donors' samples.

This chain's CDR3 is CASSSRGRLADTQYF. The CDR3 nucleotides are TGTGCCAGCAGCTCTCGGGGACGCCTAGCTGATACGCAGTATTTT. The chain employs TRBV7-9 and TRBJ2-3; D could derive from TRBD1 or TRBD2 (5 bases each). The germline V gene encodes CDR1 SEHNR and CDR2 FQNEAQ (reference sequence). This CDR3 has 15 residues. V dropped 4 bases and J dropped 6 bases, with 17 bases sitting between them.